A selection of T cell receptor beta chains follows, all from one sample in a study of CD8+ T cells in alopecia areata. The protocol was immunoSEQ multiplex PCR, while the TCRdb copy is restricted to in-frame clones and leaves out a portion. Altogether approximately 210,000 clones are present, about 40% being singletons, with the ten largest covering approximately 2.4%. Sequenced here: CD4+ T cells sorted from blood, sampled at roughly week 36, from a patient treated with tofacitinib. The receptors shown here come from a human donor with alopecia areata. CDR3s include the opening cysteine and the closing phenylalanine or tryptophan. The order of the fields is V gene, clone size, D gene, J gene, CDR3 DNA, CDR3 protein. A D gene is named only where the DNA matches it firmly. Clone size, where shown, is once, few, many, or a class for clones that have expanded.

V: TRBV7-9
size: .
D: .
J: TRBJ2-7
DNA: TGTGCCAGCAGCTTAGTCCCCGGAGACTACGAGCAGTACTTC
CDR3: CASSLVPGDYEQYF

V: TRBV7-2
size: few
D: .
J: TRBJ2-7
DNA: TGTGCCAGCAGCAGGGCGAGCTCCTACGAGCAGTACTTC
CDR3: CASSRASSYEQYF

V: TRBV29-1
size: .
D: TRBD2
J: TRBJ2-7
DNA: TGCAGCGTTGAGTCTAGCGGGGTGGGCGAGCAGTACTTC
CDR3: CSVESSGVGEQYF

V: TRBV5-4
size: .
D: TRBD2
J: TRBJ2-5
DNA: TGTGCCAGCAGCTGGGGGACTAGCGGGAGATCTTCACAAGAGACCCAGTACTTC
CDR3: CASSWGTSGRSSQETQYF

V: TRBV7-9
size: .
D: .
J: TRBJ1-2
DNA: TGTGCCAGCAGCTTGATGGTGGATGGCTACACCTTC
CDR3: CASSLMVDGYTF

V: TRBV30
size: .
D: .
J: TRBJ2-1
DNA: TGTGCCTGGAGTCCCTCCGAGACACTCAATGAGCAGTTCTTC
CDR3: CAWSPSETLNEQFF

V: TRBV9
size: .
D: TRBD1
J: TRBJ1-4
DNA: TGTGCCAGCAGCGCCGGACAGGGTACGCGTTCAAATGAAAAACTGTTTTTT
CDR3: CASSAGQGTRSNEKLFF

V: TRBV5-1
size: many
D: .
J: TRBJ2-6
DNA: TGCGCCAGCAGCTCCCTAACTTCCTCTGGGGCCAACGTCCTGACTTTC
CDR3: CASSSLTSSGANVLTF

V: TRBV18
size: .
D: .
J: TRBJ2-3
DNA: TGTGCCAGCTCAGTCCTTGGCACCCTGAGGGGAGATACGCAGTATTTT
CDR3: CASSVLGTLRGDTQYF

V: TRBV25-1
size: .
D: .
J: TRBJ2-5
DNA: TGTGCCAGCGCCCGAGGGCAGGAGACCCAGTACTTC
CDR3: CASARGQETQYF

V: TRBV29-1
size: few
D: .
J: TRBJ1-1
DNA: TGCAGCGTTGGAGTTAGCCAGGGAACTGAAGCTTTCTTT
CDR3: CSVGVSQGTEAFF

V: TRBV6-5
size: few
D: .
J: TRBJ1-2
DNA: TGTGCCAGCAGCTCCACAGGGACCTATGGCTACACCTTC
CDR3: CASSSTGTYGYTF

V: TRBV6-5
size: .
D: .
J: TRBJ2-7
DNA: TGTGCCAGCAGAGCCCCGAGGGTGAGGCAGACCGAGCAGTACTTC
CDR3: CASRAPRVRQTEQYF

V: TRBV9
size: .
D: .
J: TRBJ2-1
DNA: TGTGCCAGCAGCGATAGAGGGACTGACGACAATGAGCAGTTCTTC
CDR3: CASSDRGTDDNEQFF

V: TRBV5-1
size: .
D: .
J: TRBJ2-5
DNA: TGCGCCAGCAGCTTACGTCGAACGGACTACTCTCGGGAGACCCAGTACTTC
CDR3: CASSLRRTDYSRETQYF